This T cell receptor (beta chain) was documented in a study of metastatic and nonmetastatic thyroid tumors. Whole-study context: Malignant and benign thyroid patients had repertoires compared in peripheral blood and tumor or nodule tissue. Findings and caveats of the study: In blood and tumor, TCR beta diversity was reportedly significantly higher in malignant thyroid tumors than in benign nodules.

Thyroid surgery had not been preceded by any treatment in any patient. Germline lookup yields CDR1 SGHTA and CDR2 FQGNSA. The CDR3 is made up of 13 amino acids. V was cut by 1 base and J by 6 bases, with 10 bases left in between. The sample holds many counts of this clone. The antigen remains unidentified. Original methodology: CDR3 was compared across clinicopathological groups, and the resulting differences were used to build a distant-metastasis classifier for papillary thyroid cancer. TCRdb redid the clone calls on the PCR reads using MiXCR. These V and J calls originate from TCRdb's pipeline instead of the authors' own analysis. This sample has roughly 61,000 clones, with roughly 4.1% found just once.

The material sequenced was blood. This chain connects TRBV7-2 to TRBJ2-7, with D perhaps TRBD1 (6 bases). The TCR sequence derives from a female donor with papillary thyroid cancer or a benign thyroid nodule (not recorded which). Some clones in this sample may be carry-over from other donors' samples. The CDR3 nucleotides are TGTGCCAGCAGCTTAGGGACAGTCTTCGAGCAGTACTTC. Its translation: CASSLGTVFEQYF.